The 15 T cell receptor beta chains below come from one sample, sequenced in a study of shared clonotypes between healthy human individuals. Repertoires were generated with immunoSEQ multiplex PCR, while TCRdb's copy carries only in-frame clones and drops some. Among about 490,000 clones listed, about 79% were seen once. The sequencing sample was made of PBMCs. These TCRs come from a woman in her forties in good health. Some clones in this sample may be carry-over from other donors' samples.

Many counts were recorded for this clone. Other DNA sequences in this specimen translate into the identical CDR3. The CDR3 here is CASSREREGPDEQFF. CDR3 bases: TGTGCCAGCTCTAGAGAGCGGGAGGGCCCGGATGAGCAGTTCTTC. The rearrangement uses TRBV6-4 and TRBJ2-1; 10 nucleotides match TRBD2. Germline assignment: CDR1 MRHNA and CDR2 SNTAGT. The CDR3 has 15 residues. The V and J ends lost 8 bases and 8 bases, in that order; junction bases with no gene match: 12.

As to this clone: It may be a read error: a sequence one base away is much more abundant. The same CDR3 is also encoded by other DNA sequences in this sample. The CDR3 protein is CASSPTGNTEAFF. The CDR3 region has the DNA TGCGCCAGCAGCCCTACAGGGAACACTGAAGCTTTCTTT. V gene TRBV5-1 combines with J gene TRBJ1-1; D might be TRBD1 (5 bases). The germline V gene encodes CDR1 SGHRS and CDR2 YFSETQ. The length of the CDR3 is 13 residues. Trimming shortened V by 4 bases and J by 1 base, and 8 bases separated the two germline ends.

Comments on this clone: Other DNA sequences in the same sample also yield this CDR3. CDR3 amino acids: CASSLRQNTGELFF. As DNA, the CDR3 is TGCGCCAGCAGCTTGAGGCAGAACACCGGGGAGCTGTTTTTT. The chain carries TRBV5-1 and TRBJ2-2; no clear D. Germline V gene lookup returns CDR1 SGHRS and CDR2 YFSETQ. The CDR3 runs to 14 residues. V shed 1 base and J shed 1 base, with 5 bases lying between them. The variable domain in full, completed from reference TRBV5-1 and TRBJ2-2, reads KAGVTQTPRYLIKTRGQQVTLSCSPISGHRSVSWYQQTPGQGLQFLFEYFSETQRNKGNFPGRFSGRQFSNSRSEMNVSTLELGDSALYLCASSLRQNTGELFFGEGSRLTVL.

This chain joins TRBV9 and TRBJ2-3; 9 positions match TRBD2. Trimming at V came to 7 bases and at J to 5 bases, leaving 17 bases not matched to a gene. Germline values: CDR1 SGDLS, CDR2 YYNGEE. The CDR3 totals 17 residues. CDR3 in DNA: TGTGCCAGCTCCCAGAGTTCTAGCGGGAACCTGGGAGATACGCAGTATTTT. Protein: CASSQSSSGNLGDTQYF.

The chain combines TRBV13 with TRBJ2-7; TRBD1 agrees at 10 bases. Trimming removed 5 bases from V and 5 bases from J; junction bases left unmatched: 3. Germline V lookup: CDR1 PRHDT, CDR2 FYEKMQ (reference sequence). The CDR3 covers 13 residues. The CDR3 sequence is CASSRDRGDEQYF. The DNA of the CDR3 is TGTGCCAGCAGCCGGGACAGGGGAGACGAGCAGTACTTC. The entire variable domain, with the rest obtained from reference TRBV13 and TRBJ2-7, is as follows: AAGVIQSPRHLIKEKRETATLKCYPIPRHDTVYWYQQGPGQDPQFLISFYEKMQSDKGSIPDRFSAQQFSDYHSELNMSSLELGDSALYFCASSRDRGDEQYFGPGTRLTVT.

The rearrangement uses TRBV29-1 and TRBJ2-7, with 9 bases matching TRBD1. CDR3 length: 13 amino acids. Germline trimming cut 1 base from V and 5 bases from J; bases unmatched to any gene: 3. CDR1 is SQVTM and CDR2 is ANQGSEA in the germline V gene. The CDR3 protein is CSVEGTGGNEQYF. As DNA, the CDR3 is TGCAGCGTTGAAGGAACAGGGGGCAACGAGCAGTACTTC.

The chain is built from TRBV18 and TRBJ1-1, with D tentatively TRBD1 (6 bases). The CDR3 has 15 residues. Trimming cost V 3 bases and J 3 bases, with 14 bases left between them. The germline CDR1 and CDR2 sequences are KGHSH and LQKENI. CDR3 loop: CASSPNYRDDTEAFF. Written as DNA, the CDR3 is TGTGCCAGCTCACCGAATTACAGGGATGACACTGAAGCTTTCTTT.

V gene TRBV19 combines with J gene TRBJ2-7; 7 bases fit TRBD2. The CDR3 is 16 amino acids. The V and J ends lost 1 base and 4 bases, in that order; junction bases with no gene match: 10. CDR1 is LNHDA and CDR2 is SQIVND in the germline V gene (reference sequence). CDR3 loop: CASSIGAGVGLYEQYF. In DNA form, the CDR3 reads TGTGCCAGTAGTATAGGCGCGGGAGTGGGATTATACGAGCAGTACTTC. The variable domain in full, completed from reference TRBV19 and TRBJ2-7, reads DGGITQSPKYLFRKEGQNVTLSCEQNLNHDAMYWYRQDPGQGLRLIYYSQIVNDFQKGDIAEGYSVSREKKESFPLTVTSAQKNPTAFYLCASSIGAGVGLYEQYFGPGTRLTVT.

This clone was counted at least ten times. The chain uses TRBV30 and TRBJ2-3, with 7 bases fitting TRBD2. The CDR3 covers 13 residues. J was trimmed by 3 bases and V by 3 bases; bases with no gene match: 3. CDR1 and CDR2 (germline): GTSNPN, SVGIG (reference sequence). CDR3 nucleotide sequence: TGTGCCTGGAGAAAGGGAGGGACAGATACGCAGTATTTT. This gives the protein CAWRKGGTDTQYF.

The rearrangement links TRBV7-3 to TRBJ2-3; a possible D gene is TRBD2 (6 bases). The V and J ends lost 0 bases and 0 bases respectively, with 7 bases between them. The germline CDR1 and CDR2 sequences are SGHTA and FQGTGA. This CDR3 has 15 residues. In DNA, the CDR3 is TGTGCCAGCAGCTTAACCGGGACTAGCACAGATACGCAGTATTTT. The encoded protein is CASSLTGTSTDTQYF.

This clone was counted once. The chain carries TRBV5-1 and TRBJ2-1, with TRBD2 matching over 8 bases. Germline values: CDR1 SGHRS, CDR2 YFSETQ. The CDR3 contains 16 residues. V shed 4 bases, J shed 3 bases, and the junction held 9 bases outside the gene matches. The CDR3 nucleotides read TGCGCCAGCAGCCGACGAATAGCGGGACGCTACAATGAGCAGTTCTTC. It yields the protein CASSRRIAGRYNEQFF. Filled out from reference TRBV5-1 and TRBJ2-1, the complete variable domain reads KAGVTQTPRYLIKTRGQQVTLSCSPISGHRSVSWYQQTPGQGLQFLFEYFSETQRNKGNFPGRFSGRQFSNSRSEMNVSTLELGDSALYLCASSRRIAGRYNEQFFGPGTRLTVL.

This clone was picked up one time. The chain combines TRBV7-9 with TRBJ2-3; 7 nucleotides agree with TRBD2. CDR1 is SEHNR and CDR2 is FQNEAQ in the germline V gene (reference sequence). The CDR3 has 15 amino acids. Trimming at V came to 5 bases and at J to 1 base, leaving 6 bases not matched to a gene. CDR3 sequence: CASSPQAGRTDTQYF. In nucleotides, the CDR3 is TGTGCCAGCAGCCCTCAAGCGGGACGCACAGATACGCAGTATTTT.

The rearrangement joins TRBV11-2 to TRBJ1-1; 7 nucleotides agree with TRBD1. This CDR3 is built from 14 residues. Germline trimming cut 5 bases from V and 4 bases from J; bases unmatched to any gene: 7. Looked up from germline, CDR1 is SGHAT and CDR2 is FQNNGV. The CDR3 nucleotides are TGTGCCAGCAGCACCCAGGGGGATGTCACTGAAGCTTTCTTT. Residues: CASSTQGDVTEAFF.

This sequence joins TRBV27 and TRBJ1-1; D is undetermined. The CDR3 runs 14 residues. Trimming shortened V by 6 bases and J by 1 base, and 12 bases separated the two germline ends. Germline V gene sequence: CDR1 MNHEY, CDR2 SMNVEV (reference sequence). The CDR3 spells CASRPIPGNTEAFF. CDR3 in DNA: TGTGCCAGCAGACCAATTCCGGGGAACACTGAAGCTTTCTTT.

The chain couples TRBV7-9 to TRBJ2-1; 7 bases align to TRBD2. Germline V gene sequence: CDR1 SEHNR, CDR2 FQNEAQ (reference sequence). After removal of 1 base from V and 6 bases from J, the junction contained 9 bases not matched to a gene. The CDR3 is 16 residues long. The CDR3 loop is CASSLVGEGPRNEQFF. The CDR3 DNA follows: TGTGCCAGCAGCTTAGTGGGGGAGGGCCCGCGCAATGAGCAGTTCTTC.